The clone carrying this T cell receptor beta chain was detected many times. Its specificity is not known. These data come from a study of regulatory T cells in long-lasting Graves disease. Overall study findings and caveats: With a small sample size, accuracy may have been reduced.

As to time point: persistent/refractory GD, antithyroid drugs over 5 years with positive TRAb. The TCR library was made from RNA that had been extracted from PBMCs in TRIzol. Graves' disease diagnosis used American Thyroid Association guidelines. Libraries of TCR beta came from iRepertoire HTBI primers plus Arm-PCR of CDR3 regions. Methods used by the authors: Samples collectively showed around 56 TRBV and roughly 15 TRBJ segments. One entry per CDR3 protein results from TCRdb running MiXCR on the multiplex PCR reads. Clone size and V and J calls follow TCRdb, not the original study. The sample has 300,000 or so distinct CDR3 sequences; about 20% are singletons. The ends were cut back, 1 base at V and 3 bases at J, with 10 bases in the middle. Germline V lookup: CDR1 SGHAT, CDR2 FQNNGV. This CDR3 has 15 amino acids.

Sequenced material: peripheral blood mononuclear cells (PBMCs), taken when the disease was refractory, from a patient treated with antithyroid drugs. The TCR sequence derives from a female donor with Graves disease. The V call is TRBV11-2, the J call TRBJ1-5; D is perhaps TRBD1 (5 bases). CDR3 bases: TGTGCCAGCAGCTTAGGCACAGGCCTCAATCAGCCCCAGCATTTT. Its protein product is CASSLGTGLNQPQHF.